Below are 26 T cell receptor beta chains sequenced from a single sample in a study of Ad26.COV2.S vaccination and SARS-CoV-2 variants. The repertoire was sequenced with immunoSEQ multiplex PCR; TCRdb's copy has only in-frame clones and lacks some. The sample holds roughly 380,000 clones, roughly 88% seen once. Indicated treatment: roughly 18 received Ad26.COV2.S at low or high dose, single or two shots; a few received placebo; per-sample allocation not given. Collection of the samples took place on day 63 after the first injection of vaccine or placebo. Sequenced here: peripheral blood, sampled in a trial of Ad26.COV2.S vaccine versus placebo. The receptors stem from a person aged 18 to 65 who received the Ad26.COV2.S COVID-19 vaccine or a placebo.

This chain links TRBV7-9 with TRBJ2-5, with unresolved D. Per germline, CDR1 SEHNR and CDR2 FQNEAQ (reference sequence). The length of the CDR3 is 14 residues. The V end lost 1 base, the J end lost 5 bases, and 11 bases lay between the germline ends. The CDR3 sequence is CASSLDGGSETQYF. CDR3 nucleotides: TGTGCCAGCAGCTTAGATGGTGGAAGTGAGACCCAGTACTTC.

V gene TRBV23-1 combines with J gene TRBJ2-5, with D possibly matching TRBD2 (6 bases). TRBV23-1 qualifies as an ORF whose function is uncertain. Trimming removed 8 bases at V and 5 bases at J, with 24 bases between. CDR3 length: 16 amino acids. CDR3 DNA sequence: TGCGCCAGCGAAGCCCTGGGGACTGGGGATAATGAGACCCAGTACTTC. This translates into CASEALGTGDNETQYF.

The chain employs TRBV9 and TRBJ2-5; 7 bases match TRBD2. The germline gives CDR1 SGDLS, CDR2 YYNGEE. This CDR3 spans 14 amino acids. V lost 4 bases and J lost 1; bases outside the gene matches: 4. The chain's CDR3 is CASSPWGGQETQYF. The CDR3 bases are TGTGCCAGCAGCCCCTGGGGGGGCCAAGAGACCCAGTACTTC.

The chain combines TRBV28 with TRBJ2-7; 8 positions agree with TRBD1. CDR1 is MDHEN and CDR2 is SYDVKM in the germline V gene. The CDR3 loop spans 14 amino acids. Losses at the gene ends were 3 bases for V and 7 bases for J; bases not matched to a gene: 8. CDR3 region: CASSFLRGQGEQYF. The CDR3 DNA follows: TGTGCCAGCAGTTTTCTCAGGGGGCAGGGGGAGCAGTACTTC.

The rearrangement links TRBV4-1 to TRBJ2-1; 11 bases are shared with TRBD2. Per germline, CDR1 MGHRA and CDR2 YSYEKL. The CDR3 contains 16 residues. The V gene end was trimmed by 1 base and the J gene end by 7 bases; junction bases not matched to a gene: 6. CDR3 DNA: TGCGCCAGCAGCCAAGTGGGGCTAGCGGGGGGTAATGAGCAGTTCTTC. Its protein product is CASSQVGLAGGNEQFF.

J is TRBJ2-1 and V is TRBV3-1 (or the pseudogene TRBV3-2), with D perhaps matching TRBD1 or TRBD2 (6 bases each). CDR3 length: 16 residues. Trimming took 5 bases from V and 6 from J, leaving 20 bases between them. CDR1 LGHDT and CDR2 YNNKEL come from the germline V gene (reference sequence). This chain's CDR3 is CASSAYLGRGPNEQFF. Written as DNA, the CDR3 is TGTGCCAGCAGCGCGTATCTGGGACGGGGGCCCAATGAGCAGTTCTTC.

The chain is built from TRBV5-1 and TRBJ1-6; D is unresolved. This CDR3 contains 15 residues. Germline V lookup: CDR1 SGHRS, CDR2 YFSETQ. V lost 0 bases, J lost 7 bases, and 11 bases lay in between. CDR3 sequence: CASSLDRIPNSPLHF. CDR3 nucleotides: TGCGCCAGCAGCTTGGATAGGATACCGAATTCACCCCTCCACTTT.

The V call is TRBV9, the J call TRBJ1-3; the D gene is possibly TRBD1 (6 bases). CDR3 length: 15 residues. CDR1 is SGDLS, CDR2 YYNGEE, per germline. The V gene lost 3 bases and the J gene lost 2 bases, with 12 bases spanning the gap. DNA for the CDR3: TGTGCCAGCAGCGCTCAACAGGGTACTGGAAACACCATATATTTT. The encoded protein is CASSAQQGTGNTIYF.

The chain links TRBV25-1 to TRBJ2-3, with D possibly being TRBD1 (5 bases). Trimming took 1 base from V and 8 from J, leaving 19 bases between them. This CDR3 has 16 amino acids. From germline, CDR1 is MGHDK and CDR2 SYGVNS. CDR3 sequence: CASSEFSRQGSATQYF. For the CDR3, the DNA is TGTGCCAGCAGTGAATTTAGTCGGCAGGGTTCCGCTACGCAGTATTTT.

Points on this clone: Germline is not matched at one junction end, which may reflect a read error. Different DNA sequences within this sample yield the same CDR3. The chain recombines TRBV28 with TRBJ1-5, with D possibly TRBD1 on 5 matching bases. The CDR3 is 14 residues long. The germline V gene encodes CDR1 MDHEN and CDR2 SYDVKM. CDR3 sequence: CAGGRGTKNQPQHF. The CDR3 nucleotides are TGTGCCGGAGGGAGGGGTACGAAAAATCAGCCTCAGCATTTT.

This rearrangement joins TRBV9 to TRBJ1-2, with 8 nucleotides matching TRBD1. Germline CDR1 is SGDLS and CDR2 is YYNGEE. This CDR3 spans 15 amino acids. J gave up 4 bases and V 5 bases, and 10 bases lay outside the gene matches. CDR3 coding DNA: TGTGCCAGCAGGGGTCCCGGGACAGGAAGCTATGGCTACACCTTC. Protein product: CASRGPGTGSYGYTF.

This clone was picked up one time. The CDR3 sequence is CASSLGAGNYNSPLHF. CDR3 DNA: TGTGCCAGCAGCTTGGGGGCGGGGAACTATAATTCACCCCTCCACTTT. The J gene is TRBJ1-6, the V gene TRBV5-4; D gene ambiguous. Germline CDR1 SGHNT, CDR2 YYREEE (reference sequence). CDR3 length: 16 residues. The V end was cut by 0 bases, the J end by 3 bases, with 10 bases between. Together with reference TRBV5-4 and TRBJ1-6, the CDR3 gives the full variable domain: ETGVTQSPTHLIKTRGQQVTLRCSSQSGHNTVSWYQQALGQGPQFIFQYYREEENGRGNFPPRFSGLQFPNYSSELNVNALELDDSALYLCASSLGAGNYNSPLHFGNGTRLTVT.

This chain links TRBV5-1 with TRBJ1-1, with 8 bases fitting TRBD1. CDR1 is SGHRS, CDR2 YFSETQ, per germline. The CDR3 is 15 residues long. V lost 5 bases and J lost 1; bases outside the gene matches: 7. CDR3 in DNA: TGCGCCAGCAGTACCCGGACAGGGAAGAACACTGAAGCTTTCTTT. Amino acids: CASSTRTGKNTEAFF.

This clone was counted once. The J gene is TRBJ2-2, the V gene TRBV28; 9 nucleotides line up with TRBD2. V trimming: 8 bases; J trimming: 0 bases; junction bases outside the gene matches: 13. CDR1 is MDHEN, CDR2 SYDVKM, per germline. The CDR3 covers 18 residues. Here the CDR3 reads CASRPIAGGGANTGELFF. CDR3 nucleotide sequence: TGTGCCAGCCGACCGATAGCGGGCGGGGGGGCGAACACCGGGGAGCTGTTTTTT.

This chain joins TRBV28 and TRBJ1-1; D ambiguous. This CDR3 has 11 amino acids. V gave up 5 bases and J gave up 7 bases, with 8 bases separating them. The germline CDR1 and CDR2 sequences are MDHEN and SYDVKM. The CDR3 sequence: CASSKIGEAFF. The CDR3 DNA follows: TGTGCCAGCAGTAAAATAGGTGAAGCTTTCTTT.

This chain uses TRBV3-1 (or the pseudogene TRBV3-2) with TRBJ1-4; perhaps TRBD1 as D (6 bases). The CDR3 length is 14 residues. Trimming removed 3 bases at V and 7 bases at J, with 12 bases between. Germline V lookup: CDR1 LGHDT, CDR2 YNNKEL (reference sequence). In nucleotides, the CDR3 is TGTGCCAGCAGCCAGCACCCGGACAGTGAAAAACTGTTTTTT. The encoded protein is CASSQHPDSEKLFF.

The chain is built from TRBV10-2 and TRBJ2-3, with D perhaps given as TRBD1 or TRBD2 (5 bases each). V lost 7 bases and J 3 bases, leaving 11 bases between the germline ends. This CDR3 is 13 amino acids long. Germline CDR1 is WSHSY and CDR2 is SAAADI. CDR3 sequence: CASTPEGTDTQYF. In nucleotides, the CDR3 is TGCGCCAGCACCCCTGAGGGGACAGATACGCAGTATTTT.

The V gene is TRBV28, the J gene TRBJ1-5; D remains ambiguous. CDR1 and CDR2 (germline): MDHEN, SYDVKM. Between the trimmed V and J ends, which lost 6 bases and 9 bases, there was a span of 15 bases. The CDR3 is made up of 13 amino acids. Here the CDR3 reads CASSRLDQRPQHF. DNA of the CDR3: TGTGCCAGCAGCCGCCTGGACCAGCGGCCCCAGCATTTT.

The rearrangement links TRBV4-1 to TRBJ1-1, with a possible D match to TRBD1 (5 bases). CDR3 length equals 15 residues. Trimming shortened V by 1 base and J by 1 base, and 10 bases separated the two germline ends. CDR1 is MGHRA and CDR2 is YSYEKL in the germline V gene. The DNA of the CDR3 is TGCGCCAGCAGCCAAGGGCCGGGACCGAACACTGAAGCTTTCTTT. It codes for CASSQGPGPNTEAFF.

The genes are TRBV19 and TRBJ1-1; the D gene is possibly TRBD1 (5 bases). Trimming left V 4 bases short and J 10 bases short, with 16 bases between. The CDR3 is 13 amino acids. The germline gives CDR1 LNHDA, CDR2 SQIVND (reference sequence). CDR3 in amino acids: CASSRGPTLGAFF. The CDR3 DNA sequence: TGTGCCAGTAGTAGGGGACCCACGCTGGGAGCTTTCTTT.

On this clone itself: The same CDR3 also results from other DNA sequences found in this sample. The genes are TRBV4-1 and TRBJ1-5, with D uncertain. With 2 bases removed from V and 0 bases from J, the gap between germline ends came to 5 bases. Germline V gene data show CDR1 as MGHRA and CDR2 as YSYEKL. There are 14 residues in the CDR3. CDR3 region: CASSQTDSNQPQHF. The CDR3 DNA follows: TGCGCCAGCAGCCAAACAGATAGCAATCAGCCCCAGCATTTT.

CDR3 sequence: CASSLFPFGRSSGNTIYF. CDR3 DNA: TGTGCCAGCAGTTTATTCCCCTTCGGACGGTCCTCTGGAAACACCATATATTTT. The chain has TRBV28 and TRBJ1-3; D not resolved. Trimming took 1 base from V and 0 from J, leaving 16 bases between them. The CDR3 contains 18 residues. Germline V gives CDR1 MDHEN, CDR2 SYDVKM.

This chain uses TRBV10-3 with TRBJ1-2; weak D call: TRBD1 (5 bases). CDR3 size: 14 residues. CDR1 and CDR2 (germline): ENHRY, SYGVKD. Trimming shortened V by 2 bases and J by 4 bases, and 11 bases separated the two germline ends. The DNA for the CDR3 is TGTGCCATCAGTGAGATAGGGGAGAGCTATGGCTACACCTTC. This translates into CAISEIGESYGYTF.

With respect to this clone: The identical CDR3 is also encoded by other nucleotide sequences in the sample. The V call is TRBV15, the J call TRBJ1-5, with 7 bases fitting TRBD1. This CDR3 spans 14 amino acids. J was trimmed by 4 bases and V by 0 bases; bases with no gene match: 0. Germline CDR1 reads LNHNV; CDR2 reads YYDKDF (reference sequence). For the CDR3, the DNA is TGTGCCACCAGCAGAGACAGGGGGAATCAGCCCCAGCATTTT. This codes for CATSRDRGNQPQHF.

J is TRBJ2-3 and V is TRBV5-6; 9 nucleotides match TRBD2. The V gene end was trimmed by 4 bases and the J gene end by 3 bases; junction bases not matched to a gene: 15. Germline V gene lookup returns CDR1 SGHDT and CDR2 YYEEEE. CDR3 length: 18 amino acids. The CDR3 coding sequence is TGTGCCAGCAGCGGGGGGCCTAGCGGGGCGATCTCTACAGATACGCAGTATTTT. Protein: CASSGGPSGAISTDTQYF.

The V and J genes are TRBV7-3 and TRBJ1-1; D gene ambiguous. CDR1 is SGHTA, CDR2 FQGTGA, per germline. The CDR3 extends over 13 amino acids. Trimming shortened V by 6 bases and J by 2 bases, and 10 bases separated the two germline ends. The CDR3 DNA sequence: TGTGCCAGCAGATATGACCCTAACACTGAAGCTTTCTTT. Translated, it gives CASRYDPNTEAFF.